The next 7 T cell receptor beta chains were all read from a single sample in a study of Ad26.COV2.S vaccination and SARS-CoV-2 variants. Treatment described: 15 to 20 received Ad26.COV2.S at low or high dose, single or two shots; about 5 received placebo; per-sample allocation not given. Samples were taken on day 63 after the first vaccine or placebo injection. This table comes from immunoSEQ multiplex PCR, and its TCRdb copy is limited to in-frame clones, with some not included. The sample consists of a few hundred thousand clones, 85% to 90% of them appearing once. The material was peripheral blood, obtained in a trial of Ad26.COV2.S vaccine versus placebo. Receptor source: a person between 18 and 65 years old who received the Ad26.COV2.S COVID-19 vaccine or a placebo.

The V and J genes are TRBV15 and TRBJ2-1, with a weak D call TRBD2 (6 bases). V gave up 0 bases and J gave up 14 bases, with 17 bases separating them. CDR1 is LNHNV, CDR2 YYDKDF, per germline (reference sequence). The CDR3 is made up of 14 amino acids. DNA for the CDR3: TGTGCCACCAGCAGAGATCAGCGGGCGGGTACCAAGTTCTTC. This sequence encodes CATSRDQRAGTKFF.

The chain links TRBV29-1 to TRBJ1-2; 8 nucleotides agree with TRBD1. Germline CDR1 is SQVTM and CDR2 is ANQGSEA. This CDR3 is 16 amino acids long. Trimming removed 3 bases from V and 4 bases from J; junction bases left unmatched: 13. In nucleotides, the CDR3 is TGCAGCGTTGAGTCCGGCCAGGGGGCGCGGGGCTATGGCTACACCTTC. This encodes CSVESGQGARGYGYTF.

The chain couples TRBV28 to TRBJ2-7; D possibly uses TRBD1 or TRBD2 (5 bases each). Germline loops: CDR1 MDHEN, CDR2 SYDVKM. V lost 8 bases and J lost 0, with 11 bases in between. The CDR3 loop spans 13 amino acids. The CDR3 is CASRGRNSYEQYF. DNA for the CDR3: TGTGCCAGCCGGGGACGGAACTCCTACGAGCAGTACTTC. Based on the CDR3 plus reference TRBV28 and TRBJ2-7, the full variable domain is DVKVTQSSRYLVKRTGEKVFLECVQDMDHENMFWYRQDPGLGLRLIYFSYDVKMKEKGDIPEGYSVSREKKERFSLILESASTNQTSMYLCASRGRNSYEQYFGPGTRLTVT.

DNA for the CDR3: TGTGCCAGTAGTTCCTGGACAGGGACCGGGGAGCTGTTTTTT. Protein: CASSSWTGTGELFF. This chain uses TRBV19 with TRBJ2-2, with 8 nucleotides matching TRBD1. This CDR3 comprises 14 residues. Germline values: CDR1 LNHDA, CDR2 SQIVND (reference sequence). V trimming: 5 bases; J trimming: 5 bases; junction bases outside the gene matches: 4.

V gene TRBV6-1 combines with J gene TRBJ1-1; no firm D call. With 1 base removed from V and 8 bases from J, the gap between germline ends came to 8 bases. CDR1 and CDR2 (germline): MNHNS, SASEGT. The CDR3 contains 12 residues. CDR3 bases: TGTGCCAGCAGTGAAGTCCAGATAGAAGCTTTCTTT. Residues: CASSEVQIEAFF.

The chain has TRBV5-1 and TRBJ2-1, with D unclear. Germline V gene lookup returns CDR1 SGHRS and CDR2 YFSETQ. The V end lost 1 base, the J end lost 7 bases, and 12 bases lay between the germline ends. CDR3 length equals 14 residues. The CDR3 loop is CASSLSFSGNEQFF. DNA for the CDR3: TGCGCCAGCAGCTTGTCATTCTCTGGGAATGAGCAGTTCTTC.

The V and J genes are TRBV12-3 or TRBV12-4 and TRBJ2-3; 8 bases map to TRBD2. CDR3 length equals 13 residues. After removal of 6 bases from V and 6 bases from J, the junction contained 5 bases not matched to a gene. The CDR3 nucleotides read TGTGCCAGCAGACGGGGGGGCAAGGATACGCAGTATTTT. Its protein product is CASRRGGKDTQYF.